This TCR beta chain originates from a study of technical replicates of blood from a handful of donors. Sequenced by immunoSEQ multiplex PCR; TCRdb stores in-frame clones only, minus some. The sample holds approximately 74,000 clones; roughly 98% are singletons and the top ten take roughly 0.15%. CDR3 length: 15 residues. The V gene's germline CDR1 is SNHLY and CDR2 FYNNEI. The V gene end was trimmed by 0 bases and the J gene end by 5 bases; junction bases not matched to a gene: 2. The receptor was isolated from a human donor in good health. The sequencing input was T cells isolated from PBMCs. This chain connects TRBV2 to TRBJ1-5; 9 bases are a match to TRBD1. The CDR3: CASSEAGQGYQPQHF. CDR3 nucleotide sequence: TGTGCCAGCAGTGAAGCAGGACAGGGGTATCAGCCCCAGCATTTT. Drawing the rest from reference TRBV2 and TRBJ1-5, the complete variable domain is EPEVTQTPSHQVTQMGQEVILRCVPISNHLYFYWYRQILGQKVEFLVSFYNNEISEKSEIFDDQFSVERPDGSNFTLKIRSTKLEDSAMYFCASSEAGQGYQPQHFGDGTRLSIL.